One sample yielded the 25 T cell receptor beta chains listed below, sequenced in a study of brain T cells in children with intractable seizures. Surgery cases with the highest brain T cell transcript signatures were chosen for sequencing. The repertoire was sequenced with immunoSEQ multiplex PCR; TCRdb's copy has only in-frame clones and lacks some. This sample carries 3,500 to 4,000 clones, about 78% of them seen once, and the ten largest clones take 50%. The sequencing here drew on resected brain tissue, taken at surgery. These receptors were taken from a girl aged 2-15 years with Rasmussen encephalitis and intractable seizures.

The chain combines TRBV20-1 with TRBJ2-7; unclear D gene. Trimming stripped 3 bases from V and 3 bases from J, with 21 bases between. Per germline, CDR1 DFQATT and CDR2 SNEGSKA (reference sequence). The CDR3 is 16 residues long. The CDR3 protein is CSASRFGLSRDYEQYF. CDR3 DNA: TGCAGTGCTAGTCGGTTCGGATTGTCTCGAGACTACGAGCAGTACTTC.

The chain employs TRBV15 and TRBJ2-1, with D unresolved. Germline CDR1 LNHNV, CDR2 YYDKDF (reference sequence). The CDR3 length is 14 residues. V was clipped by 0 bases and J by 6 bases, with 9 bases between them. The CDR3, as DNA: TGTGCCACCAGCAGAGATAGGTTAGGCAATGAGCAGTTCTTC. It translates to CATSRDRLGNEQFF.

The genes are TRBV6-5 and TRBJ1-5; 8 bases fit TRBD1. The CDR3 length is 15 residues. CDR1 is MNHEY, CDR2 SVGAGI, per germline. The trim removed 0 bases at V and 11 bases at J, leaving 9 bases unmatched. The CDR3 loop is CASSYSRGDRKAQHF. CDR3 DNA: TGTGCCAGCAGTTACTCGAGGGGGGACAGGAAGGCCCAGCATTTT.

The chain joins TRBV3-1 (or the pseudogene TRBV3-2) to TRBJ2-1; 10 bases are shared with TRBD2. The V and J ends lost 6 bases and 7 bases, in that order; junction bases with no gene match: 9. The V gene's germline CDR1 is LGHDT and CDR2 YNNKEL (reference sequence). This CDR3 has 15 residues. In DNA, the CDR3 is TGTGCCAGCAGGGAGACTTCGACTAGCGGGAATGAGCAGTTCTTC. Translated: CASRETSTSGNEQFF.

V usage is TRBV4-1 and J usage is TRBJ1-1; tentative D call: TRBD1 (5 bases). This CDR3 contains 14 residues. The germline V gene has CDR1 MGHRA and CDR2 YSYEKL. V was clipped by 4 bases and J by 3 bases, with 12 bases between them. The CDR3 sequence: CASSRIMGDTEAFF. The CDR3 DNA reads TGCGCCAGCAGCCGAATTATGGGGGACACTGAAGCTTTCTTT.

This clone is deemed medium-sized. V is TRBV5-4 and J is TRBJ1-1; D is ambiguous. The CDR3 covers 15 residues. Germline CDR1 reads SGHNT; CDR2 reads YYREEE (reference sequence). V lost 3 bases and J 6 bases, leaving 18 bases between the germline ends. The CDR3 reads CASSSAGWGGAEAFF. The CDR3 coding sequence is TGTGCCAGCAGCTCAGCTGGTTGGGGTGGCGCTGAAGCTTTCTTT.

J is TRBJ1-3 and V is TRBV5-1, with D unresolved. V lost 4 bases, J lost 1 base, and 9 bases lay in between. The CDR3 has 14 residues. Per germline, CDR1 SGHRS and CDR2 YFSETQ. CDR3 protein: CASSATESGNTIYF. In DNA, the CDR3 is TGCGCCAGCAGCGCCACAGAGTCTGGAAACACCATATATTTT.

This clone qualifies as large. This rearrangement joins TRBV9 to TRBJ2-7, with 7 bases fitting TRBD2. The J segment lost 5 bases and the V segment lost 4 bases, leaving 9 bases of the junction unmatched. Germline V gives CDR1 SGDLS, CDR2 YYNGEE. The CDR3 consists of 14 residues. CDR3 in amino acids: CASSPSGRAHEQYF. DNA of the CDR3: TGTGCCAGCAGCCCCTCGGGGAGGGCCCACGAGCAGTACTTC.

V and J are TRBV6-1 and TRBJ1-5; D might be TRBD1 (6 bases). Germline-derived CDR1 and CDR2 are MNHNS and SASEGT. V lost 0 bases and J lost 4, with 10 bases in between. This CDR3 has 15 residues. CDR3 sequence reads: CASSEAGGRNQPQHF. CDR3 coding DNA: TGTGCCAGCAGTGAAGCGGGGGGCAGGAATCAGCCCCAGCATTTT.

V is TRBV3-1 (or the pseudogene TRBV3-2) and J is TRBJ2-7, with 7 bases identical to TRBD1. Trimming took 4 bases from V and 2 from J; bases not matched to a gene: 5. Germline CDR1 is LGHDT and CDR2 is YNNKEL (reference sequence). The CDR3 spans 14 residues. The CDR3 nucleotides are TGTGCCAGCAGCCCCTGGACAGGCCCCTACGAGCAGTACTTC. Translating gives CASSPWTGPYEQYF.

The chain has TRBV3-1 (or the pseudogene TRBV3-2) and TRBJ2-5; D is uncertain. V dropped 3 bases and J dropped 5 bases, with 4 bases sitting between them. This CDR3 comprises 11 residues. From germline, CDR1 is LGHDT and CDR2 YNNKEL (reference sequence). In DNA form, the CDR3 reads TGTGCCAGCAGCCACACGGAGACCCAGTACTTC. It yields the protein CASSHTETQYF.

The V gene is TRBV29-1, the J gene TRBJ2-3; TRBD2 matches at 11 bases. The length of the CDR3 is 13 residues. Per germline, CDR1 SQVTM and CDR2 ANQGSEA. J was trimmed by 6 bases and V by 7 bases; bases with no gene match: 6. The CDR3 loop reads CSAGTSGLDTQYF. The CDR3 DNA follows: TGCAGCGCGGGGACTAGCGGTTTGGATACGCAGTATTTT.

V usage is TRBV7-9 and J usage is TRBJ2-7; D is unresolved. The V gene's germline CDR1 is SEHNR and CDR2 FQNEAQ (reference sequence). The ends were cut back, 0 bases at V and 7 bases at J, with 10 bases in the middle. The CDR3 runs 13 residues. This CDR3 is CASSLANRDEQYF. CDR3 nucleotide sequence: TGTGCCAGCAGCTTAGCGAATAGGGATGAGCAGTACTTC.

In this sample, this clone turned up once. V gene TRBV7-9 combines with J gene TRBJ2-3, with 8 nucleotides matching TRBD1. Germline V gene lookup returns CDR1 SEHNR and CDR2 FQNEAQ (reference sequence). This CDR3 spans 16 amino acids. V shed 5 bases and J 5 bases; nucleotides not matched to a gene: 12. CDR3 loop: CASSQFPGTGGDTQYF. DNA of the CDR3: TGTGCCAGCAGCCAATTTCCCGGGACAGGAGGAGATACGCAGTATTTT.

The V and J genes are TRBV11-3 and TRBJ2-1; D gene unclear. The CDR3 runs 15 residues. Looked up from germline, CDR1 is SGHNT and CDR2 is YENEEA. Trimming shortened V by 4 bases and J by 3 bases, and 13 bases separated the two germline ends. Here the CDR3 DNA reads TGTGCCAGCAGCTCCCGAAGCGTTATCTACAATGAGCAGTTCTTC. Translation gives CASSSRSVIYNEQFF. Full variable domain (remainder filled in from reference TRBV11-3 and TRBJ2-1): EAGVVQSPRYKIIEKKQPVAFWCNPISGHNTLYWYLQNLGQGPELLIRYENEEAVDDSQLPKDRFSAERLKGVDSTLKIQPAELGDSAVYLCASSSRSVIYNEQFFGPGTRLTVL.

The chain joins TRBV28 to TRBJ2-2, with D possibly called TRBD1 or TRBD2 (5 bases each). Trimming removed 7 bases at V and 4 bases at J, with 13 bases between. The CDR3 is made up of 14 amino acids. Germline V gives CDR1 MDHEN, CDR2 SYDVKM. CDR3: CASTWAGSTGELFF. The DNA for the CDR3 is TGTGCCAGCACCTGGGCAGGGAGCACCGGGGAGCTGTTTTTT.

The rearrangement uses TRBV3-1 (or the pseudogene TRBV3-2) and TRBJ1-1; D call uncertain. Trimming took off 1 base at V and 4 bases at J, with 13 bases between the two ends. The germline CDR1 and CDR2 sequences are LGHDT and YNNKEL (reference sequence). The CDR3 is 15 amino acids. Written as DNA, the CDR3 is TGTGCCAGCAGCCAAGGACGGACCTTGCTCACTGAAGCTTTCTTT. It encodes CASSQGRTLLTEAFF.

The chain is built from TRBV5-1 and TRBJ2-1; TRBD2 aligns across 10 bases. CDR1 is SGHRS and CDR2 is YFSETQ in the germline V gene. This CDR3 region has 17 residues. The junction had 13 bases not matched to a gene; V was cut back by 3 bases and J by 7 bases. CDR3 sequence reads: CASSSFLAGTSDNEQFF. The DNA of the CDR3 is TGCGCCAGCAGCTCCTTCCTCGCCGGGACTAGCGATAATGAGCAGTTCTTC.

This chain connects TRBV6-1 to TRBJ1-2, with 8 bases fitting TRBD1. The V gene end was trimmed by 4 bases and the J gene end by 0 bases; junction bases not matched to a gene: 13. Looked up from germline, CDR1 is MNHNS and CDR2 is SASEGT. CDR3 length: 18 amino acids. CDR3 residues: CASSALSGGAGTNYGYTF. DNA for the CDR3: TGTGCCAGCAGTGCCCTTTCAGGGGGCGCCGGGACTAACTATGGCTACACCTTC.

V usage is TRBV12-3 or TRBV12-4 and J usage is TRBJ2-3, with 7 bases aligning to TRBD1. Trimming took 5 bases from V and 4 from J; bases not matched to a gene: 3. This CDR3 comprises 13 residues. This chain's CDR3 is CASSRQGPDTQYF. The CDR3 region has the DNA TGTGCCAGCAGTCGACAGGGCCCAGATACGCAGTATTTT.

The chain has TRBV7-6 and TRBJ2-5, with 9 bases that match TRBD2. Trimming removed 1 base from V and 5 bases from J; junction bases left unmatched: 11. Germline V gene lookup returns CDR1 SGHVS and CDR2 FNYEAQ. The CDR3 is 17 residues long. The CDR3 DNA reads TGTGCCAGCAGCTTAGATCTCGGCGGGGGGGCCTACGAGACCCAGTACTTC. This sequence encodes CASSLDLGGGAYETQYF.

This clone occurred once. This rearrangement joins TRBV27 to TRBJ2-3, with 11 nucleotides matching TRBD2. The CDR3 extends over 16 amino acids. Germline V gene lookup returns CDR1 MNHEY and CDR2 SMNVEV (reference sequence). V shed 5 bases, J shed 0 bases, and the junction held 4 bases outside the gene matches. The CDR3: CASSNSGGASTDTQYF. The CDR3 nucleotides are TGTGCCAGCAGTAATAGCGGGGGGGCTAGCACAGATACGCAGTATTTT.

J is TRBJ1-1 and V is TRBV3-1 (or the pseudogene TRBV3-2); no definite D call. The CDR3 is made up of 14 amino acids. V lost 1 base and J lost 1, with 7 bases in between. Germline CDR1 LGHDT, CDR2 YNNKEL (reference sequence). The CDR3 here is CASSQGGRNTEAFF. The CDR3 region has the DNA TGTGCCAGCAGCCAAGGGGGAAGGAACACTGAAGCTTTCTTT.

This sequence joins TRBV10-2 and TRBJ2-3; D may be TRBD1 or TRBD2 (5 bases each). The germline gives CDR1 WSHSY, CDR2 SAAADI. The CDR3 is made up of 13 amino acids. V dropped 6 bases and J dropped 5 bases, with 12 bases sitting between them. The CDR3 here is CASRKVGGDTQYF. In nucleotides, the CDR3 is TGCGCCAGCAGAAAGGTTGGGGGAGATACGCAGTATTTT.

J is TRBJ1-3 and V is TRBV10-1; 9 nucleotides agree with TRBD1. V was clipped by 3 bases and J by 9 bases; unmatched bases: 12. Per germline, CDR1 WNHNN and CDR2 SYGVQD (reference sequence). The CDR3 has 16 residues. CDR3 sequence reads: CASSDSGTGSRGTIYF. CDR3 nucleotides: TGCGCCAGCAGTGACTCCGGGACAGGGAGCCGAGGCACCATATATTTT.